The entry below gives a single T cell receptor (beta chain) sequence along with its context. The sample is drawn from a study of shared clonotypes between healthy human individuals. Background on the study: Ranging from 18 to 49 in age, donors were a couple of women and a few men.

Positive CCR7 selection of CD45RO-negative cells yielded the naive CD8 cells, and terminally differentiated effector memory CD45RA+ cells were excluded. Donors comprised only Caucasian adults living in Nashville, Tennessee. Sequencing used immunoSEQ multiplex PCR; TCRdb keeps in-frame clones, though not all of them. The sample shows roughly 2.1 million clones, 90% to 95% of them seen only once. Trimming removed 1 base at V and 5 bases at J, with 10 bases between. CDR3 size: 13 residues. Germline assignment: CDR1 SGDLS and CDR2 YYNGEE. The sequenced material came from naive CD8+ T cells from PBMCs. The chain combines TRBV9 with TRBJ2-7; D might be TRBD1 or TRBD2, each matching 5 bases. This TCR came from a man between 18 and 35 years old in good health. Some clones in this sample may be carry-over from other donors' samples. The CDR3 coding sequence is TGTGCCAGCAGCGTATGGTTGGGGGACGAGCAGTACTTC. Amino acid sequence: CASSVWLGDEQYF.